The 13 T cell receptor beta chains listed next were all sequenced from one sample in a study of blood T cells in healthy people across ages. Alongside a J-beta primer mix, a sample-barcoded 5' primer served in a second PCR lasting 7 to 11 cycles. Each CDR3 protein is one row after TCRdb ran MiXCR on the 5' RACE reads. This sample has 1.5 million to 2 million distinct CDR3 sequences, with over 25% found just once. The sequenced sample was blood. These receptors originate from a woman in her twenties or thirties in good health.

V usage is TRBV9 and J usage is TRBJ2-3; either TRBD1 or TRBD2 may supply D (5 bases each). V lost 3 bases, J lost 2 bases, and 19 bases lay in between. CDR1 is SGDLS and CDR2 is YYNGEE in the germline V gene. CDR3 size: 17 residues. For the CDR3, the DNA is TGTGCCAGCAGCGCTCGTTCCCGGGACCTCCCCACAGATACGCAGTATTTT. Its translation: CASSARSRDLPTDTQYF.

This clonotype was counted at least ten times. The chain recombines TRBV12-3 or TRBV12-4 with TRBJ1-5; D remains ambiguous. Between the trimmed V and J ends, which lost 3 bases and 12 bases, there was a span of 15 bases. There are 13 residues in the CDR3. The CDR3 reads CASSFFDPMVQHF. The CDR3 nucleotides read TGTGCCAGCAGTTTTTTTGACCCAATGGTCCAGCATTTT.

This clonotype has more than one count but fewer than ten. The rearrangement joins TRBV20-1 to TRBJ2-7; TRBD2 agrees at 12 bases. This CDR3 is 16 amino acids long. Losses at the gene ends were 7 bases for V and 5 bases for J; bases not matched to a gene: 15. Germline-derived CDR1 and CDR2 are DFQATT and SNEGSKA (reference sequence). CDR3: CSVWLAGGPSIHEQYF. In DNA, the CDR3 is TGCAGTGTTTGGCTAGCGGGAGGGCCGAGTATCCACGAGCAGTACTTC.

This clonotype was counted between two and nine times. The chain employs TRBV6-5 and TRBJ2-3; a weak D match, TRBD2 (6 bases). Germline CDR1 reads MNHEY; CDR2 reads SVGAGI. The CDR3 sequence is 18 residues long. V lost 2 bases to trimming and J lost 4 bases, with 22 bases between them. The CDR3 loop reads CASSYTSETKTGADTQYF. The CDR3 coding sequence is TGTGCCAGCAGTTACACCTCAGAGACGAAGACGGGGGCAGATACGCAGTATTTT.

The chain has TRBV18 and TRBJ2-5, with a weak D call TRBD1 (7 bases). V lost 1 base and J lost 2, with 11 bases in between. This CDR3 comprises 15 residues. Germline CDR1 and CDR2: KGHSH and LQKENI. The CDR3 here is CASSPRRDRQETQYF. CDR3 coding DNA: TGTGCCAGCTCACCACGGAGGGACAGACAAGAGACCCAGTACTTC.

On this clonotype: One base away lies a much larger clone, so this may be a sequencing read error. This sequence joins TRBV4-3 and TRBJ2-1, with D perhaps matching TRBD1 (6 bases). The end of the DNA is better explained by TRBJ2-7, so the J call may be wrong. CDR1 and CDR2 from the germline V gene are LGHNA and YSLEER. The CDR3 runs 14 residues. In DNA form, the CDR3 reads TGCGCCAGCAGCCACCAACAGGGCTACAATGAGCAGTACTTC. Its translation: CASSHQQGYNEQYF.

CDR3 protein: CASSQEPSQGDTEAFF. DNA for the CDR3: TGTGCCAGCAGCCAAGAGCCCTCACAGGGGGACACTGAAGCTTTCTTT. J is TRBJ1-1 and V is TRBV3-1, with 8 nucleotides matching TRBD1. Trimming removed 0 bases from V and 3 bases from J; junction bases left unmatched: 6. The CDR3 has 16 amino acids. Per the germline V gene, CDR1 is LGHDT and CDR2 is YNNKEL (reference sequence).

The V gene is TRBV4-3, the J gene TRBJ2-7, with 7 bases lining up with TRBD2. The CDR3 contains 14 residues. Germline V gene sequence: CDR1 LGHNA, CDR2 YSLEER. The V and J ends lost 2 bases and 7 bases, in that order; junction bases with no gene match: 8. The CDR3 nucleotides are TGCGCCAGCAGCCAAAGTACGGGAGGAGGAGAGCAGTACTTC. Encoded protein: CASSQSTGGGEQYF.

This clonotype has at least ten counts. The V call is TRBV6-2 or TRBV6-3, the J call TRBJ1-5; D gene ambiguous. CDR1 and CDR2 (germline): MNHEY, SVGEGT. There are 16 residues in the CDR3. V was trimmed by 3 bases and J by 3 bases, leaving 15 bases between them. The CDR3 protein is CASSYLLARTNQPQHF. The CDR3 region has the DNA TGTGCCAGCAGTTATCTTCTAGCCAGGACCAATCAGCCCCAGCATTTT.

In its sample, this clonotype was seen a few times. The rearrangement uses TRBV30 and TRBJ1-2; D is unclear. The ends were cut back, 0 bases at V and 8 bases at J, with 13 bases in the middle. CDR3 length equals 13 residues. Germline V CDR1 and CDR2: GTSNPN, SVGIG (reference sequence). The DNA of the CDR3 is TGTGCCTGGAGTGTACGAACCGGTGGGGGCTACACCTTC. This translates into CAWSVRTGGGYTF.

This sequence joins TRBV29-1 and TRBJ1-2; D is possibly TRBD1 (5 bases). The germline V gene has CDR1 SQVTM and CDR2 ANQGSEA. The germline V and J ends were trimmed by 3 bases and 5 bases, with 13 bases remaining between them. The CDR3 totals 13 residues. The DNA for the CDR3 is TGCAGCGTTGAGACCGGGACCGTGTATGGCTACACCTTC. Translating gives CSVETGTVYGYTF.

This clonotype has a count of ten or more. Its ends do not fully match the called genes, so a read error is possible. The V and J genes are TRBV2 and TRBJ2-1; D is possibly TRBD2 (6 bases). The CDR3 runs 15 residues. Germline assignment: CDR1 SNHLY and CDR2 FYNNEI. The CDR3 coding sequence is TGTGCCAGCAGGGAAGCGGGTACATCCTACAATGAGCAGTTCTTC. Translation gives CASREAGTSYNEQFF.

The J gene is TRBJ2-7, the V gene TRBV20-1; TRBD1 matches 11 bases. With 6 bases clipped from V and 0 bases from J, the junction kept 10 bases outside the gene matches. The CDR3 runs 16 residues. Germline-derived CDR1 and CDR2 are DFQATT and SNEGSKA (reference sequence). Here the CDR3 reads CSAHRTGGYSSYEQYF. The CDR3, as DNA: TGCAGTGCCCATCGGACAGGGGGCTATTCCTCCTACGAGCAGTACTTC.